The 30 T cell receptor beta chains presented below share a single source sample, sequenced in a study of identical twins. In TCRdb, the 5' RACE reads were re-called with MiXCR into one record per CDR3 protein. The table includes approximately 500,000 distinct CDR3 sequences, 20% to 25% detected once. These data were also reused for a study on T cells expressing NK-cell markers.

The specimen sequenced was CD4+ T cells sorted from blood. The receptors originated from a woman younger than 35 in good health.

This clonotype was counted a few times. V usage is TRBV6-2 or TRBV6-3 and J usage is TRBJ2-3, with 10 bases identical to TRBD2. The CDR3 is 18 amino acids. Unmatched junction bases numbered 14, after V lost 6 bases and J lost 2 bases. Germline CDR1 and CDR2: MNHEY and SVGEGT. The CDR3 nucleotides are TGTGCCAGCAGCCACGTTTCCCTTAGCGGGAGGCACACAGATACGCAGTATTTT. Translation: CASSHVSLSGRHTDTQYF.

The chain carries TRBV11-2 and TRBJ2-4; 12 nucleotides match TRBD2. Looked up from germline, CDR1 is SGHAT and CDR2 is FQNNGV. There are 18 residues in the CDR3. The trim removed 3 bases at V and 1 base at J, leaving 7 bases unmatched. CDR3 nucleotides: TGTGCCAGCAGCTTTAGACTAGCGGGGGCGTTGGCCAAAAACATTCAGTACTTC. As protein: CASSFRLAGALAKNIQYF. Looking up the rest from reference TRBV11-2 and TRBJ2-4 gives the full variable domain: EAGVAQSPRYKIIEKRQSVAFWCNPISGHATLYWYQQILGQGPKLLIQFQNNGVVDDSQLPKDRFSAERLKGVDSTLKIQPAKLEDSAVYLCASSFRLAGALAKNIQYFGAGTRLSVL.

In this sample, this clonotype turned up a few times. The J gene is TRBJ1-5, the V gene TRBV11-2, with D possibly matching TRBD1 (6 bases). The V end lost 6 bases, the J end lost 7 bases, and 7 bases lay between the germline ends. The CDR3 has 11 amino acids. CDR1 is SGHAT, CDR2 FQNNGV, per germline. Here the CDR3 DNA reads TGTGCCAGCAGGAGGGGGCAGCCCCAGCATTTT. Its protein product is CASRRGQPQHF.

The J gene is TRBJ2-7, the V gene TRBV6-1; 10 bases line up with TRBD2. The trim removed 1 base at V and 6 bases at J, leaving 6 bases unmatched. The germline V gene encodes CDR1 MNHNS and CDR2 SASEGT. The CDR3 is 15 residues long. DNA of the CDR3: TGTGCCAGCAGTGAAGAACTAGCGGGGCGGGGCGAGCAGTACTTC. It translates to CASSEELAGRGEQYF.

The genes are TRBV20-1 and TRBJ1-2; TRBD1 agrees at 8 bases. CDR1 is DFQATT, CDR2 SNEGSKA, per germline (reference sequence). The CDR3 length is 14 residues. J gave up 4 bases and V 6 bases, and 10 bases lay outside the gene matches. The CDR3 DNA reads TGCAGTGCCAGTAAAACAGGGGGTGCCTATGGCTACACCTTC. Translated, it gives CSASKTGGAYGYTF.

This clonotype was detected ten times or more. The J gene is TRBJ2-7, the V gene TRBV12-3 or TRBV12-4; 11 bases match TRBD2. The CDR3 has 16 amino acids. The V and J ends lost 3 bases and 7 bases, in that order; junction bases with no gene match: 11. DNA for the CDR3: TGTGCCAGCAGTTTTGGTGAGACTAGCGGGGCTAGGGAGCAGTACTTC. This sequence encodes CASSFGETSGAREQYF.

The chain joins TRBV5-6 to TRBJ1-5; unclear D gene. This CDR3 region has 16 residues. Trimming pared 3 bases from V and 0 bases from J, leaving 13 bases between. Germline values: CDR1 SGHDT, CDR2 YYEEEE. CDR3 sequence (DNA): TGTGCCAGCAGCTCGGCAGGTCCTCGTAGCAATCAGCCCCAGCATTTT. It codes for CASSSAGPRSNQPQHF.

This clonotype was detected only a few times. The chain couples TRBV7-9 to TRBJ2-3; the D gene could be TRBD1 or TRBD2 (5 bases each). The CDR3 contains 15 residues. V lost 1 base to trimming and J lost 6 bases, with 14 bases between them. Germline assignment: CDR1 SEHNR and CDR2 FQNEAQ (reference sequence). The CDR3 sequence is CASSLVGGPLDTQYF. In DNA, the CDR3 is TGTGCCAGCAGCTTAGTTGGGGGTCCATTGGATACGCAGTATTTT.

This clonotype was seen a few times. The V gene is TRBV20-1, the J gene TRBJ2-7, with TRBD2 matching over 7 bases. Germline trimming cut 0 bases from V and 3 bases from J; bases unmatched to any gene: 5. The germline CDR1 and CDR2 sequences are DFQATT and SNEGSKA (reference sequence). The CDR3 covers 14 residues. CDR3 nucleotides: TGCAGTGCTAGAGAACGTCTAGCGGTCTACGAGCAGTACTTC. This sequence encodes CSARERLAVYEQYF.

This clonotype has a handful of counts. The CDR3 DNA sequence: TGTGCCAGCAGCCAAGTGAGGTCTGAAGCTTTCTTT. Protein: CASSQVRSEAFF. This chain uses TRBV3-1 with TRBJ1-1; D is uncertain. V lost 1 base and J lost 6, with 6 bases in between. Looked up from germline, CDR1 is LGHDT and CDR2 is YNNKEL (reference sequence). The CDR3 runs 12 residues.

This chain uses TRBV18 with TRBJ2-5; no clear D. The CDR3 runs 15 residues. V was clipped by 0 bases and J by 2 bases, with 10 bases between them. Germline assignment: CDR1 KGHSH and CDR2 LQKENI. The CDR3 region is CASSPPGAVQETQYF. CDR3 nucleotide sequence: TGTGCCAGCTCACCACCTGGTGCGGTACAAGAGACCCAGTACTTC.

This clonotype was counted once. This chain connects TRBV18 to TRBJ2-2; 7 nucleotides agree with TRBD1. CDR1 KGHSH and CDR2 LQKENI come from the germline V gene. The CDR3 runs 14 residues. The V gene end was trimmed by 6 bases and the J gene end by 7 bases; junction bases not matched to a gene: 8. CDR3 in amino acids: CASSPDRARGELFF. CDR3 DNA sequence: TGTGCCAGCTCTCCTGACAGGGCGCGCGGGGAGCTGTTTTTT.

The CDR3, as DNA: TGCAGCGTTAACAGGGGATGGACTGAAGCTTTCTTT. The encoded protein is CSVNRGWTEAFF. V is TRBV29-1 and J is TRBJ1-1; 7 bases line up with TRBD1. Per the germline V gene, CDR1 is SQVTM and CDR2 is ANQGSEA. V dropped 5 bases and J dropped 5; count of bases not matched to a gene: 5. This CDR3 spans 12 amino acids.

CDR3 DNA: TGCAGTGCTAGGAGAAGGGCGCGGATATCAGATACGCAGTATTTT. Its translation is CSARRRARISDTQYF. The chain combines TRBV20-1 with TRBJ2-3; D gene ambiguous. The V end lost 3 bases, the J end lost 4 bases, and 17 bases lay between the germline ends. The CDR3 has 15 residues. The V gene's germline CDR1 is DFQATT and CDR2 SNEGSKA (reference sequence).

This clonotype was observed a few times. The chain joins TRBV6-1 to TRBJ2-1; TRBD2 matches at 13 bases. The J segment lost 9 bases and the V segment lost 5 bases, leaving 7 bases of the junction unmatched. This CDR3 is built from 15 residues. Germline CDR1 MNHNS, CDR2 SASEGT. The CDR3 nucleotides read TGTGCCAGCAGTAAGGGGGGACTAGCGGGATCTGAGCAGTTCTTC. Protein product: CASSKGGLAGSEQFF.

This clonotype was seen more than once but under ten times. V and J are TRBV5-1 and TRBJ2-7, with D perhaps assigned TRBD1 or TRBD2 (7 bases each). Germline values: CDR1 SGHRS, CDR2 YFSETQ. The CDR3 extends over 13 amino acids. The V end was cut by 4 bases, the J end by 3 bases, with 11 bases between. This CDR3 is CASSGGDSYEQYF. The CDR3, as DNA: TGCGCCAGCAGCGGGGGGGACAGCTACGAGCAGTACTTC.

The chain joins TRBV5-1 to TRBJ1-2; D gene uncertain. V was cut by 6 bases and J by 0 bases, with 12 bases left in between. Germline V lookup: CDR1 SGHRS, CDR2 YFSETQ. The CDR3 sequence is 14 residues long. This CDR3 is CASKKAESNYGYTF. The CDR3 coding sequence is TGCGCCAGCAAGAAGGCCGAGTCTAACTATGGCTACACCTTC.

This clonotype has a count of ten or more. The chain has TRBV10-3 and TRBJ2-1; 10 positions match TRBD2. Germline-derived CDR1 and CDR2 are ENHRY and SYGVKD. The CDR3 is made up of 13 amino acids. After removal of 6 bases from V and 5 bases from J, the junction contained 1 base not matched to a gene. CDR3 residues: CAISGLADNEQFF. The CDR3 nucleotides read TGTGCCATCAGCGGACTAGCGGACAATGAGCAGTTCTTC.

This clonotype was detected only a few times. The chain carries TRBV29-1 and TRBJ2-1; 9 bases align to TRBD1. This CDR3 is built from 11 residues. Per germline, CDR1 SQVTM and CDR2 ANQGSEA. V lost 8 bases to trimming and J lost 7 bases; unmatched junction nucleotides: 3. The CDR3 reads CSSGQGNEQFF. The CDR3 region has the DNA TGCAGCTCGGGACAGGGTAATGAGCAGTTCTTC.

This clonotype has more than one count but fewer than ten. The rearrangement uses TRBV20-1 and TRBJ2-3, with 8 bases identical to TRBD2. With V trimmed by 5 bases and J by 0 bases, 7 bases remained unmatched. CDR1 and CDR2 from the germline V gene are DFQATT and SNEGSKA (reference sequence). This CDR3 is built from 15 residues. This chain's CDR3 is CSAPPSGFSTDTQYF. CDR3 in DNA: TGCAGTGCTCCGCCTAGCGGGTTTAGCACAGATACGCAGTATTTT.

This clonotype was seen a few times. V and J are TRBV5-1 and TRBJ2-7, with 10 bases fitting TRBD1. The junction had 6 bases not matched to a gene; V was cut back by 3 bases and J by 3 bases. The germline V gene encodes CDR1 SGHRS and CDR2 YFSETQ. The length of the CDR3 is 15 residues. The CDR3 region is CASSWGQGPFYEQYF. In DNA form, the CDR3 reads TGCGCCAGCAGCTGGGGACAGGGGCCCTTCTACGAGCAGTACTTC.

The J gene is TRBJ2-5, the V gene TRBV7-2; TRBD2 might be the D (5 bases). Germline V lookup: CDR1 SGHTA, CDR2 FQGNSA. This CDR3 contains 15 residues. The ends were cut back, 2 bases at V and 4 bases at J, with 14 bases in the middle. As DNA, the CDR3 is TGTGCCAGCAGCTTATTTCCAGCGGCGGGAGAGACCCAGTACTTC. Amino acid sequence: CASSLFPAAGETQYF.

The rearrangement uses TRBV4-3 and TRBJ2-1, with TRBD2 identical over 9 bases. CDR1 and CDR2 (germline): LGHNA, YSLEER. V was pared by 5 bases and J by 6 bases, with 11 bases of the junction left unmatched. There are 16 residues in the CDR3. The CDR3 DNA is TGCGCCAGCAGCTTAAGAGTAGCGGGAGTCGCCAATGAGCAGTTCTTC. Amino acid sequence: CASSLRVAGVANEQFF.

The V and J genes are TRBV7-2 and TRBJ2-7; TRBD2 is a possible D gene (5 bases). The CDR3 runs 14 residues. The germline CDR1 and CDR2 sequences are SGHTA and FQGNSA. Deletions cut 0 bases from V and 3 bases from J, with 9 bases between. The CDR3 loop reads CASSLAGVNYEQYF. The CDR3, as DNA: TGTGCCAGCAGCTTAGCGGGAGTAAACTACGAGCAGTACTTC.

V usage is TRBV6-2 or TRBV6-3 and J usage is TRBJ2-7; D possibly uses TRBD1 or TRBD2 (5 bases each). CDR1 MNHEY and CDR2 SVGEGT come from the germline V gene. V shed 7 bases and J shed 4 bases, with 17 bases lying between them. The CDR3 has 14 amino acids. CDR3 nucleotides: TGTGCCAGCACCCCGGGGACGGGGCATTACGAGCAGTACTTC. Translation: CASTPGTGHYEQYF.

This clonotype was recorded a few times. This chain links TRBV12-3 or TRBV12-4 with TRBJ2-7, with a tentative D call TRBD2 (6 bases). Between the trimmed V and J ends, which lost 6 bases and 6 bases, there was a span of 18 bases. The CDR3 runs 14 residues. The CDR3 spells CASRSGTGVSEQYF. The CDR3 DNA is TGTGCCAGCAGATCCGGGACTGGGGTAAGCGAGCAGTACTTC.

This clonotype was seen a handful of times. The gene calls are TRBV12-3 or TRBV12-4 and TRBJ2-7; possibly TRBD2 for D (7 bases). The V end lost 2 bases, the J end lost 5 bases, and 13 bases lay between the germline ends. This CDR3 is 14 amino acids long. The CDR3 loop reads CASSLWQGRDEQYF. As DNA, the CDR3 is TGTGCCAGCAGTTTATGGCAGGGGAGGGACGAGCAGTACTTC.

The V call is TRBV12-3 or TRBV12-4, the J call TRBJ1-2; D unresolved. Trimming stripped 3 bases from V and 6 bases from J, with 17 bases between. This CDR3 is built from 15 residues. For the CDR3, the DNA is TGTGCCAGCAGTTTCGGCTCTAGGGTGGGCAATGGCTACACCTTC. The encoded protein is CASSFGSRVGNGYTF.

This clonotype appeared many times. The chain couples TRBV10-3 to TRBJ1-2; possibly TRBD1 for D (5 bases). With 6 bases removed from V and 3 bases from J, the gap between germline ends came to 11 bases. This CDR3 spans 13 amino acids. The germline V gene encodes CDR1 ENHRY and CDR2 SYGVKD. The CDR3 nucleotides read TGTGCCATCAGGGAAGGGGTGGACTATGGCTACACCTTC. Its protein product is CAIREGVDYGYTF.

This clonotype was seen more than once but under ten times. This rearrangement joins TRBV6-1 to TRBJ2-2, with 13 bases matching TRBD2. The CDR3 loop spans 17 amino acids. The germline V gene encodes CDR1 MNHNS and CDR2 SASEGT. J was trimmed by 7 bases and V by 6 bases; bases with no gene match: 11. This chain's CDR3 is CASSNRIRLAGGGELFF. Written as DNA, the CDR3 is TGTGCCAGCAGCAATCGGATACGACTAGCGGGAGGCGGGGAGCTGTTTTTT.